One and the same sample provided the 12 T cell receptor beta chains below, sequenced in a study of T cells in Graves' hyperthyroidism and ophthalmopathy. Amplification targeted TCR beta CDR3 regions from RNA transcripts. Using the HTBI primer set, a first-round RT-PCR was run on the TCR CDR3. TCRdb re-called the multiplex PCR reads with MiXCR, one entry per CDR3 protein. The table records about 410,000 distinct CDR3 sequences, under 15% of them present only once. Sequenced: blood. All receptors derive from a man between 18 and 29 years old with Graves' ophthalmopathy.

This clonotype has only a few counts. V and J are TRBV20-1 and TRBJ1-4; no clear D gene. The CDR3 totals 12 residues. V shed 4 bases and J shed 3 bases, with 6 bases lying between them. Germline loops: CDR1 DFQATT, CDR2 SNEGSKA (reference sequence). The CDR3: CSAIEPNEKLFF. As DNA, the CDR3 is TGCAGTGCTATAGAGCCTAATGAAAAACTGTTTTTT.

On this clonotype: The junction and the germline gene differ at one end; a read error may be behind it. CDR3 bases: TGCGCCAGCAGCTTGGTTTCCTGCGAGCAGTACTTC. Residues: CASSLVSCEQYF. The chain combines TRBV5-1 with TRBJ2-7; no firm D call. Germline V gives CDR1 SGHRS, CDR2 YFSETQ. The CDR3 totals 12 residues.

This clonotype was detected many times. The V and J genes are TRBV12-3 or TRBV12-4 and TRBJ2-5; D possibly corresponds to TRBD1 (8 bases). Trimming shortened V by 6 bases and J by 5 bases, and 16 bases separated the two germline ends. The CDR3 totals 14 residues. CDR3 sequence: CASSPTGGVETQYF. DNA of the CDR3: TGTGCCAGCAGCCCCACAGGGGGGGTGGAGACCCAGTACTTC.

This clonotype turned up a few times. The genes are TRBV6-1 and TRBJ2-5; D may be TRBD2 (6 bases). Germline V CDR1 and CDR2: MNHNS, SASEGT. V lost 2 bases to trimming and J lost 2 bases, with 9 bases between them. The CDR3 has 14 amino acids. The CDR3 here is CASSELGGQETQYF. The CDR3 coding sequence is TGTGCCAGCAGTGAATTGGGGGGTCAAGAGACCCAGTACTTC.

This clonotype was picked up a small number of times. This may arise from a read error, as a much more abundant clone is one base away. The conserved final phenylalanine or tryptophan is absent from the CDR3, which likely points to a read error. This rearrangement joins TRBV29-1 to TRBJ1-2; D remains ambiguous. Germline V gene data show CDR1 as SQVTM and CDR2 as ANQGSEA. V was clipped by 5 bases and J by 2 bases, with 12 bases between them. This CDR3 comprises 13 residues. CDR3 sequence: CSVRAAQNYGYTS. Here the CDR3 DNA reads TGCAGCGTTAGGGCAGCTCAGAACTATGGCTACACCTCC.

This clonotype was seen many times. The chain uses TRBV12-3 or TRBV12-4 and TRBJ2-3; D is perhaps TRBD2 (6 bases). Between the trimmed V and J ends, which lost 3 bases and 6 bases, there was a span of 13 bases. The CDR3 has 14 amino acids. The CDR3 sequence is CASSFGGVGDTQYF. The DNA of the CDR3 is TGTGCCAGCAGTTTTGGCGGGGTTGGGGATACGCAGTATTTT.

This clonotype occurred a few times. This rearrangement joins TRBV2 to TRBJ2-6, with D unclear. This CDR3 contains 15 residues. The V end lost 1 base, the J end lost 4 bases, and 8 bases lay between the germline ends. CDR1 and CDR2 from the germline V gene are SNHLY and FYNNEI. The CDR3 nucleotides read TGTGCCAGCAGTGAAGGGGTTTCGGGGGCCAACGTCCTGACTTTC. Protein sequence: CASSEGVSGANVLTF.

This chain uses TRBV9 with TRBJ2-1; 8 bases match TRBD2. Trimming at V came to 4 bases and at J to 4 bases, leaving 10 bases not matched to a gene. The CDR3 sequence is 16 residues long. The germline gives CDR1 SGDLS, CDR2 YYNGEE. The DNA of the CDR3 is TGTGCCAGCAGCATCCCCTCGGGGGGGTCTTACAATGAGCAGTTCTTC. This sequence encodes CASSIPSGGSYNEQFF. The full variable domain, its missing parts supplied by reference TRBV9 and TRBJ2-1, is DSGVTQTPKHLITATGQRVTLRCSPRSGDLSVYWYQQSLDQGLQFLIQYYNGEERAKGNILERFSAQQFPDLHSELNLSSLELGDSALYFCASSIPSGGSYNEQFFGPGTRLTVL.

This clonotype appeared many times. V usage is TRBV6-1 and J usage is TRBJ2-7; TRBD1 matches 7 bases. Germline trimming cut 2 bases from V and 5 bases from J; bases unmatched to any gene: 6. The CDR3 contains 14 residues. The germline V gene has CDR1 MNHNS and CDR2 SASEGT. The CDR3 reads CASSEIGQVDEQYF. The CDR3 DNA reads as TGTGCCAGCAGTGAAATAGGACAGGTCGACGAGCAGTACTTC.

The rearrangement joins TRBV7-2 to TRBJ2-2; D possibly corresponds to TRBD2 (5 bases). V lost 1 base, J lost 4 bases, and 13 bases lay in between. The length of the CDR3 is 16 residues. In germline, CDR1 is SGHTA, CDR2 FQGNSA. The CDR3, as DNA: TGTGCCAGCAGCTTAGGACGGGAATCGGTCACCGGGGAGCTGTTTTTT. Protein sequence: CASSLGRESVTGELFF.

This clonotype was seen at least ten times. The CDR3: CASSQAGNEQFF. The CDR3 DNA reads as TGTGCCAGCAGCCAAGCAGGTAATGAGCAGTTCTTC. The J gene is TRBJ2-1, the V gene TRBV4-2; D is ambiguous. Germline loops: CDR1 LGHNA, CDR2 YNFKEQ. The CDR3 has 12 residues. The V and J ends lost 1 base and 7 bases respectively, with 5 bases between them.

This clonotype was seen ten or more times. CDR3 nucleotide sequence: TGCGCCAGCAGCTTAGGACAGTTGAACACCGGGGAGCTGTTTTTT. Amino acid sequence: CASSLGQLNTGELFF. This sequence joins TRBV5-1 and TRBJ2-2; D is perhaps TRBD1 (6 bases). Germline V lookup: CDR1 SGHRS, CDR2 YFSETQ. Deletions cut 2 bases from V and 1 base from J, with 9 bases between. The CDR3 totals 15 residues.